One TCR beta chain is described in this entry. These data originate in a study of blood T cell repertoires in COVID-19. Study-wide background: Material from acute and convalescent COVID-19 was sourced from the United States, Italy and Spain. T cells, B-cell-depleted T cells, or PBMCs supplied cDNA or gDNA.

CDR3 length equals 15 residues. The germline gives CDR1 SGHDN, CDR2 FVKESK. Trimming took off 0 bases at V and 3 bases at J, with 11 bases between the two ends. Profiled with immunoSEQ multiplex PCR; TCRdb holds only in-frame clones, not every one. Of more than 55,000 clones listed, roughly 80% are singletons. The TCR sequence derives from a woman of 80 years or more with acute or convalescent COVID-19. This chain connects TRBV14 to TRBJ1-2; perhaps TRBD1 as D (5 bases). The sequencing sample was made of peripheral blood. CDR3 protein: CASSQDPTGHYGYTF. The DNA for the CDR3 is TGTGCCAGCAGCCAAGATCCTACAGGACACTATGGCTACACCTTC.